The sequence of this T cell receptor beta chain was determined in a study of blood T cells in healthy people across ages. Using a J-beta primer mix together with a sample-barcoded 5' primer, a second PCR was run for roughly 7 to 12 cycles. TCRdb reanalysed the 5' RACE reads using MiXCR and keeps one entry per CDR3 protein. Of approximately 800,000 distinct CDR3 sequences listed, approximately 25% are singletons. This clonotype was counted only a few times. The sample was also reused in another study, on T cells of mothers and their children.

This TCR was recovered from a boy younger than 18 in good health. Specimen: blood.

CDR3 nucleotide sequence: TGCAGTGCCATATCTGACACTCAGCCCCAGCATTTT. It specifies CSAISDTQPQHF. J is TRBJ1-5 and V is TRBV20-1; D is uncertain. The CDR3 extends over 12 amino acids. Trimming stripped 6 bases from V and 6 bases from J, with 12 bases between. From germline, CDR1 is DFQATT and CDR2 SNEGSKA (reference sequence).